A selection of T cell receptor beta chains follows, all from one sample in a study of vaccination and CD4 T cells after COVID-19. The antigens these receptors bind are not known. TCRdb ran MiXCR on the PCR reads and lists one entry per CDR3 protein. The repertoire holds some 19,000 distinct CDR3 sequences, with under 80% as singletons. This sample comprised CD4+ T cells from blood, cultured in vitro, obtained before SARS-CoV-2 vaccination. All receptors derive from a human donor who received a COVID-19 vaccine. Both conserved end residues are part of each CDR3. Fields, in order: J gene, clone size, D gene, V gene, CDR3 protein, CDR3 DNA. The D gene is left open where the match is weak. Only part of the rows carry a size: once, few, many, or a class if the clone is expanded.

TRBJ2-7 - - TRBV25-1 CASSGGGTVYEQYF TGTGCCAGCAGTGGAGGGGGGACAGTCTACGAGCAGTACTTC
TRBJ2-5 - - TRBV27 CASSSAGAGVETQYF TGTGCCAGCAGTTCCGCGGGGGCGGGGGTAGAGACCCAGTACTTC
TRBJ2-2 - TRBD1 TRBV7-9 CASSPSVRDRGPTANTGELFF TGTGCCAGCAGCCCCTCCGTCCGGGACAGGGGTCCTACCGCGAACACCGGGGAGCTGTTTTTT
TRBJ1-2 - - TRBV27 CASSPRDLGGYTF TGTGCCAGCAGTCCCCGCGACCTAGGGGGCTACACCTTC
TRBJ1-1 - - TRBV19 CASSTLPGGGSTEAFF TGTGCCAGTAGTACTTTGCCCGGGGGTGGGAGCACTGAAGCTTTCTTT
TRBJ1-6 - - TRBV6-1 CASILDGPSYNSPLHF TGTGCCAGCATCTTGGACGGTCCCTCCTATAATTCACCCCTCCACTTT
TRBJ2-3 - - TRBV7-3 CASSPQGGGADTQYF TGTGCCAGCAGCCCCCAAGGAGGGGGGGCGGATACGCAGTATTTT
TRBJ2-1 once - TRBV4-2 CASSQAMYEQFF TGTGCCAGCAGCCAAGCGATGTATGAGCAGTTCTTC
TRBJ1-1 few - TRBV15 CATSRDFGEMNTEAFF TGTGCCACCAGCAGAGATTTTGGGGAAATGAACACTGAAGCTTTCTTT
TRBJ1-2 few - TRBV9 CASSVDLNYGYTF TGTGCCAGCAGCGTAGACCTCAACTATGGCTACACCTTC
TRBJ1-2 - - TRBV6-5 CASSYSNSGGGGYTF TGTGCCAGCAGTTACTCGAATTCGGGGGGTGGCGGCTACACCTTC
TRBJ1-2 - TRBD1 TRBV20-1 CSARDFSRTGGAGYGYTF TGCAGTGCTAGAGATTTTTCTCGGACAGGGGGCGCAGGCTATGGCTACACCTTC
TRBJ1-5 few - TRBV19 CASSIRGGPQPQHF TGTGCCAGTAGTATTCGGGGCGGCCCTCAGCCCCAGCATTTT
TRBJ2-5 few - TRBV7-8 CASSYHPGLMQETQYF TGTGCCAGCAGCTACCACCCGGGGCTAATGCAAGAGACCCAGTACTTC
TRBJ2-1 - - TRBV25-1 CASSEYKVGSDNEQFF TGTGCCAGCAGTGAATATAAGGTCGGCAGCGACAATGAGCAGTTCTTC
TRBJ2-7 few - TRBV25-1 CASSESSAGTYEQYF TGTGCCAGCAGTGAATCTTCGGCCGGTACCTACGAGCAGTACTTC
TRBJ1-2 - - TRBV30 CAWSERAARVPSF TGTGCCTGGAGTGAACGGGCAGCCAGGGTTCCGAGCTTC
TRBJ2-5 - - TRBV9 CASSVGNWRGETQYF TGTGCCAGCAGCGTAGGAAACTGGCGAGGGGAGACCCAGTACTTC
TRBJ1-1 - - TRBV19 CASSTSGDTEAFF TGTGCCAGTAGTACCTCTGGGGACACTGAAGCTTTCTTT
TRBJ1-2 - - TRBV2 CASRYRWNYGYTF TGTGCCAGCAGGTACAGGTGGAACTATGGCTACACCTTC
TRBJ2-3 - TRBD1 TRBV29-1 CSVTTGAPGQYF TGCAGCGTTACAACAGGGGCCCCTGGGCAGTATTTT
TRBJ2-5 - - TRBV5-1 CASSLGSSGETSQTQYF TGCGCCAGCAGCTTGGGATCTTCGGGGGAAACCTCACAGACCCAGTACTTC
TRBJ2-7 few TRBD1 TRBV7-2 CASTGRDRGAEQYF TGTGCCAGCACCGGCCGGGACAGGGGTGCCGAGCAGTACTTC
TRBJ1-1 - - TRBV27 CASPNTEAFF TGCGCCAGCCCAAACACTGAAGCTTTCTTT
TRBJ2-2 - TRBD1 TRBV28 CASSLHRGRGELFF TGTGCCAGCAGTTTACACAGGGGGCGTGGGGAGCTGTTTTTT
TRBJ1-3 few TRBD1 TRBV7-8 CASSPTGGNTIYF TGTGCCAGCAGCCCGACAGGGGGAAACACCATATATTTT
TRBJ2-1 few TRBD1 TRBV7-2 CASAARGDRYNEQFF TGTGCCAGCGCCGCCCGTGGGGACAGATACAATGAGCAGTTCTTC
TRBJ1-2 - - TRBV4-1 CASSQGGGNYGYTF TGCGCCAGCAGCCAAGGAGGGGGTAACTATGGCTACACCTTC
TRBJ2-7 - - TRBV7-8 CASSSRRALGEQYF TGTGCCAGCAGCTCGAGACGGGCGTTGGGAGAGCAGTACTTC
TRBJ2-5 few TRBD2 TRBV11-3 CASSQDPWTSGDEETQYF TGTGCCAGCAGCCAGGACCCCTGGACTAGCGGGGATGAAGAGACCCAGTACTTC
TRBJ1-2 few - TRBV6-1 CASRSAGRSGYTF TGTGCCAGCAGGAGCGCAGGGAGGAGTGGCTACACCTTC
TRBJ1-2 few - TRBV11-3 CASSLGSRVSSPYGYTF TGTGCCAGCAGCTTAGGTAGTAGGGTATCTTCGCCTTATGGCTACACCTTC
TRBJ1-2 few - TRBV6-2/TRBV6-3 CASSWSLRDTFNYGYTF TGTGCCAGCAGTTGGAGTCTCCGGGACACTTTTAACTATGGCTACACCTTC
TRBJ1-5 - - TRBV4-1 CASSHPEGGQPQHF TGCGCCAGCAGCCACCCCGAGGGGGGTCAGCCCCAGCATTTT
TRBJ1-2 few TRBD1 TRBV7-9 CASSSHRGQNYGYTF TGTGCCAGCAGCTCCCACAGGGGGCAGAACTATGGCTACACCTTC
TRBJ2-7 - TRBD2 TRBV5-4 CASSGGWSSGTYEQYF TGTGCCAGCAGCGGCGGGTGGTCTAGCGGGACCTACGAGCAGTACTTC
TRBJ2-2 - - TRBV24-1 CATSDPLYTGELFF TGTGCCACCAGTGACCCACTTTACACCGGGGAGCTGTTTTTT
TRBJ1-3 once - TRBV7-9 CANSVQGPYSGNTIYF TGTGCCAACAGCGTCCAGGGCCCTTACTCTGGAAACACCATATATTTT
TRBJ1-5 few TRBD1 TRBV20-1 CSALTGEVYSNQPQHF TGCAGTGCTCTGACAGGGGAAGTTTATAGCAATCAGCCCCAGCATTTT
TRBJ1-2 - TRBD1 TRBV20-1 CSAGTTGGAEGYTF TGCAGTGCTGGGACGACAGGGGGCGCAGAAGGCTACACCTTC
TRBJ1-5 - - TRBV27 CASSFRQDGPYSNQPQHF TGTGCCAGCAGTTTCCGCCAGGACGGCCCTTATAGCAATCAGCCCCAGCATTTT